Included here is one T cell receptor (beta chain) sequence, with context. Its antigen is still unknown. Vbeta (60) and Jbeta (13) primers were used in the PCR. This table comes from immunoSEQ multiplex PCR, and its TCRdb copy is limited to in-frame clones, with some not included. This sample has fewer than 100,000 clones, with approximately 81% found just once. The sample comes from a study of cytomegalovirus exposure and HLA in healthy donors. Study results and caveats: According to a later analysis, most TCR beta chains associated with CMV appeared HLA-restricted.

The CDR3 covers 16 residues. Per germline, CDR1 SGHVS and CDR2 FQNEAQ. Trimming removed 2 bases at V and 2 bases at J, with 13 bases between. The sequenced material came from PBMCs. The rearrangement joins TRBV7-8 to TRBJ1-3; TRBD1 is a possible D gene (6 bases). This sequence originates from a woman aged 40 to 55 in good health and CMV-seropositive. The chain's CDR3 is CASSLQGRGPGNTIYF. CDR3 nucleotides: TGTGCCAGCAGCTTACAGGGGCGAGGACCTGGAAACACCATATATTTT. Combining the CDR3 with reference TRBV7-8 and TRBJ1-3 gives the whole variable domain GAGVSQSPRYKVAKRGQDVALRCDPISGHVSLFWYQQALGQGPEFLTYFQNEAQLDKSGLPSDRFFAERPEGSVSTLKIQRTQQEDSAVYLCASSLQGRGPGNTIYFGEGSWLTVV.